One sample yielded the 21 T cell receptor beta chains listed below, sequenced in a study of identifying expanded T cells in peripheral blood. Method: immunoSEQ multiplex PCR; TCRdb's copy keeps in-frame clones and lacks some. This sample has some 130,000 clones, with less than 90% found just once. Material: blood. All receptors come from a person aged 18 to 70 in good health.

The chain employs TRBV5-1 and TRBJ2-7, with a weak D call TRBD2 (6 bases). Germline V CDR1 and CDR2: SGHRS, YFSETQ. Trimming removed 3 bases at V and 6 bases at J, with 16 bases between. The CDR3 length is 14 residues. The CDR3 DNA reads TGCGCCAGCAGCTCCTGGGGGGATGCAGGCGAGCAGTACTTC. Protein sequence: CASSSWGDAGEQYF.

DNA of the CDR3: TGTGCCAGCAAAAGACTAGCGGCCTACAATGAGCAGTTCTTC. Translated, it gives CASKRLAAYNEQFF. The chain carries TRBV5-4 and TRBJ2-1, with TRBD2 matching 9 bases. Germline CDR1 is SGHNT and CDR2 is YYREEE (reference sequence). The CDR3 has 14 residues. J was trimmed by 2 bases and V by 6 bases; bases with no gene match: 3.

The chain joins TRBV7-2 to TRBJ2-1; D is unresolved. Trimming pared 1 base from V and 5 bases from J, leaving 6 bases between. CDR1 and CDR2 (germline): SGHTA, FQGNSA. There are 13 residues in the CDR3. As DNA, the CDR3 is TGTGCCAGCAGCTTAGTGTGGGACAATGAGCAGTTCTTC. Translating gives CASSLVWDNEQFF.

The chain recombines TRBV5-1 with TRBJ2-5, with D possibly TRBD2 on 6 matching bases. CDR3 size: 14 residues. The V end was cut by 3 bases, the J end by 3 bases, with 12 bases between. Per germline, CDR1 SGHRS and CDR2 YFSETQ. The CDR3 DNA reads as TGCGCCAGCAGCTCCCGGGACTCAAAAGAGACCCAGTACTTC. Residues: CASSSRDSKETQYF.

The chain carries TRBV9 and TRBJ1-2; D is unresolved. The CDR3 consists of 14 residues. V was trimmed by 4 bases and J by 4 bases, leaving 14 bases between them. From germline, CDR1 is SGDLS and CDR2 YYNGEE. Here the CDR3 reads CASSPRAVVYGYTF. The CDR3 DNA sequence: TGTGCCAGCAGCCCCCGGGCAGTTGTCTATGGCTACACCTTC.

This clone was detected a few times. J is TRBJ2-2 and V is TRBV29-1, with D hard to call. The CDR3 contains 13 residues. Germline CDR1 is SQVTM and CDR2 is ANQGSEA. Deletions cut 3 bases from V and 5 bases from J, with 10 bases between. The DNA of the CDR3 is TGCAGCGTTGACTTCGGGTTTACCGGGGAGCTGTTTTTT. It specifies CSVDFGFTGELFF.

This chain connects TRBV6-1 to TRBJ1-5; the D gene is possibly TRBD1 (5 bases). The CDR3 loop spans 14 amino acids. Germline V gives CDR1 MNHNS, CDR2 SASEGT. The germline V and J ends were trimmed by 10 bases and 1 base, with 14 bases remaining between them. The CDR3 sequence: CATQRGASNQPQHF. CDR3 bases: TGTGCCACCCAGAGGGGCGCAAGCAATCAGCCCCAGCATTTT.

This sequence joins TRBV9 and TRBJ1-2, with D unresolved. The CDR3 is 13 amino acids. Trimming stripped 0 bases from V and 4 bases from J, with 7 bases between. In germline, CDR1 is SGDLS, CDR2 YYNGEE. The CDR3 region is CASSVDSLYGYTF. In nucleotides, the CDR3 is TGTGCCAGCAGCGTAGACAGCCTCTATGGCTACACCTTC. Filled out from reference TRBV9 and TRBJ1-2, the complete variable domain reads DSGVTQTPKHLITATGQRVTLRCSPRSGDLSVYWYQQSLDQGLQFLIQYYNGEERAKGNILERFSAQQFPDLHSELNLSSLELGDSALYFCASSVDSLYGYTFGSGTRLTVV.

This sequence joins TRBV19 and TRBJ2-1; the D gene is possibly TRBD2 (6 bases). From germline, CDR1 is LNHDA and CDR2 SQIVND (reference sequence). The V and J ends lost 6 bases and 1 base respectively, with 16 bases between them. The CDR3 is 16 amino acids. As DNA, the CDR3 is TGTGCCAGTAGCTACAAAGGGACTGGATCCTACAATGAGCAGTTCTTC. Translation gives CASSYKGTGSYNEQFF.

This sequence joins TRBV9 and TRBJ2-7, with D maybe TRBD2 (6 bases). V was pared by 4 bases and J by 0 bases, with 14 bases between. This CDR3 contains 15 residues. Germline lookup yields CDR1 SGDLS and CDR2 YYNGEE. This CDR3 is CASSQGTDLSYEQYF. The CDR3 nucleotides are TGTGCCAGCAGCCAAGGGACTGACCTCTCCTACGAGCAGTACTTC.

The CDR3: CASSLNGGSYTGELFF. The CDR3 DNA is TGCGCCAGCAGCTTGAATGGCGGGAGTTACACCGGGGAGCTGTTTTTT. The chain links TRBV5-1 to TRBJ2-2; 7 bases are a match to TRBD2. The ends lost 1 base at V and 3 bases at J; junction bases unmatched: 6. Germline V CDR1 and CDR2: SGHRS, YFSETQ. The CDR3 loop spans 16 amino acids.

The chain is built from TRBV7-8 and TRBJ2-1, with D possibly TRBD2 on 7 matching bases. From germline, CDR1 is SGHVS and CDR2 FQNEAQ. The V and J ends lost 3 bases and 2 bases respectively, with 20 bases between them. The CDR3 spans 18 residues. Here the CDR3 DNA reads TGTGCCAGCAGCTTTTCCTCAGGGGCGGGGGCCACCTACAATGAGCAGTTCTTC. It specifies CASSFSSGAGATYNEQFF.

Notes on this clone: The same CDR3 arises from other DNA sequences in this sample as well. V and J are TRBV27 and TRBJ2-7; perhaps TRBD1 as D (7 bases). Germline V gene sequence: CDR1 MNHEY, CDR2 SMNVEV (reference sequence). V lost 2 bases and J lost 0, with 11 bases in between. This CDR3 contains 15 residues. The CDR3 spells CASSLGGGSSYEQYF. CDR3 bases: TGTGCCAGCAGTTTAGGAGGGGGCTCCTCCTACGAGCAGTACTTC.

This rearrangement joins TRBV28 to TRBJ2-1; D unresolved. Germline V lookup: CDR1 MDHEN, CDR2 SYDVKM. This CDR3 has 12 residues. V lost 8 bases to trimming and J lost 10 bases, with 15 bases between them. The CDR3 is CASGPRVNEQFF. CDR3 DNA sequence: TGTGCCAGCGGCCCCCGGGTAAACGAGCAGTTCTTC.

The V and J genes are TRBV11-2 and TRBJ1-1; 7 nucleotides line up with TRBD1. The CDR3 runs to 13 residues. Looked up from germline, CDR1 is SGHAT and CDR2 is FQNNGV. Losses at the gene ends were 4 bases for V and 1 base for J; bases not matched to a gene: 0. CDR3 nucleotides: TGTGCCAGCAGCTGGACAGGGAACACTGAAGCTTTCTTT. Amino acids: CASSWTGNTEAFF.

The gene calls are TRBV11-2 and TRBJ2-1, with D perhaps matching TRBD1 or TRBD2 (5 bases each). Trimming shortened V by 0 bases and J by 10 bases, and 13 bases separated the two germline ends. The CDR3 runs 14 residues. Looked up from germline, CDR1 is SGHAT and CDR2 is FQNNGV. CDR3 sequence (DNA): TGTGCCAGCAGCTTAGATTGGGGCCGAGGGGAGCAGTTCTTC. Translation: CASSLDWGRGEQFF.

This chain uses TRBV7-2 with TRBJ1-1; TRBD1 aligns across 10 bases. The ends lost 6 bases at V and 0 bases at J; junction bases unmatched: 10. The CDR3 is 17 amino acids. Per the germline V gene, CDR1 is SGHTA and CDR2 is FQGNSA. The CDR3 spells CASSLTGGARMNTEAFF. CDR3 nucleotide sequence: TGTGCCAGCAGTCTGACAGGGGGCGCGCGAATGAACACTGAAGCTTTCTTT.

The J gene is TRBJ1-2, the V gene TRBV12-2. TRBV12-2 is a pseudogene. The CDR3 has 11 residues. CDR3 sequence: CASRLGRVCTF. CDR3 in DNA: TGTGCAAGTCGCCTCGGCCGGGTGTGCACCTTC.

V usage is TRBV7-3 and J usage is TRBJ2-7, with D tentatively TRBD1 (5 bases). Trimming took 5 bases from V and 0 from J, leaving 8 bases between them. CDR1 is SGHTA, CDR2 FQGTGA, per germline. The CDR3 extends over 13 amino acids. Here the CDR3 reads CASSPDTSYEQYF. For the CDR3, the DNA is TGTGCCAGCAGCCCGGACACCTCCTACGAGCAGTACTTC.

J is TRBJ2-2 and V is TRBV6-6, with 9 bases fitting TRBD1. V lost 6 bases, J lost 9 bases, and 8 bases stayed unmatched. The CDR3 spans 14 residues. The germline gives CDR1 MNHNY, CDR2 SVGAGI (reference sequence). The CDR3 sequence is CASSSGQGFRELFF. The CDR3 nucleotides are TGTGCCAGCAGCTCCGGACAGGGGTTCCGGGAGCTGTTTTTT.

The J gene is TRBJ1-1, the V gene TRBV7-8; D ambiguous. Trimming pared 1 base from V and 0 bases from J, leaving 9 bases between. This CDR3 spans 15 amino acids. Germline CDR1 SGHVS, CDR2 FQNEAQ. The CDR3 DNA reads as TGTGCCAGCAGCTTAGTATCTGGGGTGAACACTGAAGCTTTCTTT. Residues: CASSLVSGVNTEAFF.